A single TCR beta chain is shown here with its context. Its antigen is currently unknown. This entry comes from a study of cytomegalovirus exposure and HLA in healthy donors. Study overall: Early release data held 85 million or so unique TCRs from HLA-typed donors.

Overall study findings and caveats: Later work found that TCR association rates differed between HLA loci; DRB1 had the most and HLA-C the fewest. As confirmed in vitro, a few CMV-associated chains were specific for CMV antigens. As a later analysis showed, a missense DCLRE1C variant was linked to trimming of TCR beta V- and J-genes.

This CDR3 is built from 14 residues. V was trimmed by 5 bases and J by 4 bases, leaving 15 bases between them. The germline CDR1 and CDR2 sequences are LNHDA and SQIVND (reference sequence). PCR employed 60 Vbeta and 13 Jbeta primers. Data came from immunoSEQ multiplex PCR; TCRdb stores just in-frame clones and leaves some out. The table lists about 140,000 clones, about four fifths of them singletons. The V gene is TRBV19, the J gene TRBJ2-7, with D possibly being TRBD1 (5 bases). The sequenced sample consisted of PBMCs. The source of this sequence is a male donor in good health and CMV-seropositive. This chain's CDR3 is CASSPQPDSYEQYF. CDR3 nucleotides: TGTGCCAGTAGTCCACAGCCCGACAGTTACGAGCAGTACTTC.